This TCR beta chain was captured by sequencing in a study of tumor-infiltrating lymphocytes in primary liver carcinoma. About the study: Patients of both sexes were 30 to 69 years old.

As regards this clonotype: A read error may explain this, as a much larger clone is one base away.

Blood RNA came from unsorted whole blood; germline DNA was also extracted. Constant-region priming of about 500 ng total RNA yielded TCR beta cDNA. Employing slightly modified ARM-PCR, three nested multiplex PCR rounds were run, and these gave rise to the TCR beta libraries. PCR rounds one and two used TRBV1-TRBV30 forward primers with a C-beta reverse primer for 10 cycles each. MiXCR, applied by TCRdb to the multiplex PCR reads, yields one record per CDR3 protein. The sample lists about 320,000 distinct CDR3 sequences, more than 55% occurring once. CDR1 and CDR2 from the germline V gene are MGHRA and YSYEKL. The CDR3 extends over 16 amino acids.

The sample consisted of peripheral blood. The source of this sequence is a man aged 40-50 years with primary liver carcinoma and hepatitis B virus infection. The rearrangement links TRBV4-1 to TRBJ1-3; D is ambiguous. CDR3 DNA: TGCGCCAGCAACCAAGATTCGACAAACTCTGGAAACACCATATATTTT. This gives the protein CASNQDSTNSGNTIYF.